A selection of T cell receptor beta chains follows, all from one sample in a study of cytomegalovirus exposure and HLA in healthy donors. Repertoires were generated with immunoSEQ multiplex PCR, while TCRdb's copy carries only in-frame clones and drops some. The sample yields some 200,000 clones, about 62% seen once. The sequencing sample was made of PBMCs. These receptors originate from a man aged 40-55 years in good health and CMV-seronegative. Both conserved end residues are part of each CDR3. The D gene is left open where the match is weak. Part of the rows lack a size; the others show once, few, many or a class for expanded clones.

v_call,d_call,j_call,clone_size,cdr3_aa,cdr3_nt
TRBV30,.,TRBJ1-3,.,CAWSGANTNRGNTIYF,TGTGCCTGGAGTGGGGCGAATACCAATAGAGGAAACACCATATATTTT
TRBV28,TRBD1,TRBJ1-5,.,CASSPHRQGGQPQHF,TGTGCCAGCAGTCCCCACCGACAGGGAGGTCAGCCCCAGCATTTT
TRBV6-5,TRBD1,TRBJ1-5,.,CASSETGDQPQHF,TGTGCCAGCAGTGAGACAGGGGATCAGCCCCAGCATTTT
TRBV13,TRBD1,TRBJ2-5,.,CASRDSGTDQETQYF,TGTGCCAGCAGGGATTCCGGGACAGACCAAGAGACCCAGTACTTC
TRBV10-3,.,TRBJ1-6,once,CAISFNREGSSPLHF,TGTGCCATCAGTTTCAACAGGGAGGGGAGTTCACCCCTCCACTTT
TRBV19,.,TRBJ2-1,few,CASSSGSNNEQFF,TGTGCCAGTAGTTCAGGGTCTAACAATGAGCAGTTCTTC
TRBV30,.,TRBJ2-7,.,CAWSLGASGEQYF,TGTGCCTGGAGTTTGGGGGCTTCGGGCGAGCAGTACTTC
TRBV6-6,.,TRBJ1-5,.,CASSTQRLGDQPQHF,TGTGCCAGCAGCACACAGAGGTTAGGGGATCAGCCCCAGCATTTT
TRBV2,.,TRBJ2-3,.,CASSPGTSSGNTQYF,TGTGCCAGCTCCCCCGGGACTTCTTCAGGAAATACGCAGTATTTT
TRBV29-1,.,TRBJ1-1,.,CSVGLHSEAFF,TGCAGCGTTGGCCTACACAGTGAAGCTTTCTTT
TRBV27,.,TRBJ1-2,.,CASSISWDTNYGYTF,TGTGCCAGCAGCATCAGCTGGGACACAAACTATGGCTACACCTTC
TRBV27,TRBD1,TRBJ2-6,few,CASSSDRTSSGANVLTF,TGTGCCAGCAGTTCGGACAGGACAAGCTCTGGGGCCAACGTCCTGACTTTC
TRBV6-5,TRBD2,TRBJ2-5,.,CASSSYTSGGAETQYF,TGTGCCAGCAGTTCCTACACTAGCGGGGGGGCGGAGACCCAGTACTTC
TRBV27,TRBD2,TRBJ2-1,.,CASSVLAGEQFF,TGTGCCAGCAGTGTCCTAGCGGGAGAGCAGTTCTTC
TRBV7-9,.,TRBJ2-2,.,CASSSQHGSDTGELFF,TGTGCCAGCAGCTCGCAACATGGCAGTGATACCGGGGAGCTGTTTTTT
TRBV7-2,TRBD2,TRBJ2-2,.,CASSWVAGGNTGELFF,TGTGCCAGCAGCTGGGTCGCGGGAGGGAACACCGGGGAGCTGTTTTTT
TRBV5-1,.,TRBJ2-1,many,CASSVDSYNEQFF,TGCGCCAGCAGCGTTGACAGTTACAATGAGCAGTTCTTC
TRBV5-1,TRBD1,TRBJ2-7,.,CASSLSRDRGYEQYF,TGCGCCAGCAGCCTTTCCCGGGACAGGGGATACGAGCAGTACTTC
TRBV19,TRBD1,TRBJ2-5,.,CASSLKTGGLETQYF,TGTGCCAGTAGTCTTAAGACAGGGGGCTTAGAGACCCAGTACTTC
TRBV5-1,TRBD1,TRBJ2-5,.,CASRSQDRAETQYF,TGCGCCAGCAGATCCCAAGACAGGGCGGAGACCCAGTACTTC
TRBV6-6,.,TRBJ1-5,.,CASSSQGNQPQHF,TGTGCCAGCAGTTCTCAGGGTAATCAGCCCCAGCATTTT
TRBV6-1,TRBD1,TRBJ2-5,.,CASSGGGQGKETQYF,TGTGCCAGCAGTGGGGGGGGACAGGGCAAAGAGACCCAGTACTTC
TRBV11-2,TRBD1,TRBJ2-6,few,CASSFPGQGAAGANVLTF,TGTGCCAGCAGCTTCCCGGGACAGGGGGCCGCTGGGGCCAACGTCCTGACTTTC
TRBV30,.,TRBJ1-2,.,CAWSRGVDYGYTF,TGTGCCTGGAGTCGGGGAGTCGACTATGGCTACACCTTC
TRBV5-1,.,TRBJ2-5,.,CASSLSRGDRETQYF,TGCGCCAGCAGCTTGTCCAGGGGTGACAGAGAGACCCAGTACTTC
TRBV7-9,TRBD1,TRBJ2-2,.,CASSWDSNTGELFF,TGTGCCAGCAGCTGGGACAGCAACACCGGGGAGCTGTTTTTT
TRBV6-5,.,TRBJ1-5,.,CASRDVGASQPQHF,TGTGCCAGCAGGGATGTGGGGGCTAGTCAGCCCCAGCATTTT
TRBV5-1,.,TRBJ2-5,.,CASSLAETQYF,TGCGCCAGCAGCTTGGCGGAGACCCAGTACTTC
TRBV7-3,TRBD1,TRBJ2-3,.,CASSLGTGSTDTQYF,TGTGCCAGCAGCTTAGGGACAGGGAGCACAGATACGCAGTATTTT
TRBV30,.,TRBJ2-2,few,CAWGGQNTGELFF,TGTGCCTGGGGCGGGCAGAACACCGGGGAGCTGTTTTTT
TRBV19,.,TRBJ1-5,.,CASSITGSQPQHF,TGTGCCAGTAGTATCACAGGTTCTCAGCCCCAGCATTTT
TRBV6-6,TRBD2,TRBJ2-7,once,CASSSSGGTYEQYF,TGTGCCAGCAGTTCTAGCGGGGGGACCTACGAGCAGTACTTC
TRBV5-1,.,TRBJ2-7,.,CASRMEGYEQYF,TGCGCCAGCAGGATGGAGGGATACGAGCAGTACTTC
TRBV4-3,TRBD2,TRBJ2-1,few,CASSQGTSGSNEQFF,TGCGCCAGCAGCCAAGGGACTAGCGGGAGCAATGAGCAGTTCTTC
TRBV9,.,TRBJ2-5,.,CASSVSGGETQYF,TGTGCCAGCAGCGTGTCAGGGGGGGAGACCCAGTACTTC
TRBV6-5,.,TRBJ1-5,few,CASSAGQANQPQHF,TGTGCCAGCAGTGCAGGGCAAGCCAATCAGCCCCAGCATTTT